This T cell receptor (beta chain) was sequenced in a study of T-cell memory formation after mild COVID-19. A 5'RACE reaction primed in the constant segment made cDNA libraries of TCR alpha and TCR beta, and these carried sample barcodes and UMIs. TCRdb re-called the 5' RACE reads through MiXCR, storing one row per CDR3 protein. The sample records more than 300,000 distinct CDR3 sequences, about 20% being singletons. The sample holds a few counts of this clonotype. The CDR3 totals 16 residues. Trimming cost V 5 bases and J 0 bases; bases outside gene matches: 8. The germline CDR1 and CDR2 sequences are SEHNR and FQNEAQ (reference sequence).

The chain carries TRBV7-9 and TRBJ2-3; 7 bases align to TRBD2. The receptor was isolated from a man between 18 and 35 years old who had mild COVID-19 (a few samples of this study predate the infection). Cell type and time point are not known. Sequenced material: PBMCs or a T cell subset sorted from them (not recorded which). CDR3 sequence (DNA): TGTGCCAGCAGCCGTTGGAGCGGGACTAGCACAGATACGCAGTATTTT. Its translation: CASSRWSGTSTDTQYF.